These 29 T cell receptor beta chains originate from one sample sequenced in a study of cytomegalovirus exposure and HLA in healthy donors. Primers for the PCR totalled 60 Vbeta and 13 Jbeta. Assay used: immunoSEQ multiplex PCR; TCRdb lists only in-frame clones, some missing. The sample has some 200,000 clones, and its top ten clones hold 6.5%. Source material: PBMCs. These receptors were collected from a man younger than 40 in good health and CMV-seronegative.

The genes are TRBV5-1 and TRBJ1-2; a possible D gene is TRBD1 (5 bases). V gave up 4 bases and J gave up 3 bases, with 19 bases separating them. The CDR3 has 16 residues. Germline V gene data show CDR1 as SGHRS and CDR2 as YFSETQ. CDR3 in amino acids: CASSAGSQQAYYGYTF. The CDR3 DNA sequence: TGCGCCAGCAGCGCGGGGTCACAACAGGCTTACTATGGCTACACCTTC.

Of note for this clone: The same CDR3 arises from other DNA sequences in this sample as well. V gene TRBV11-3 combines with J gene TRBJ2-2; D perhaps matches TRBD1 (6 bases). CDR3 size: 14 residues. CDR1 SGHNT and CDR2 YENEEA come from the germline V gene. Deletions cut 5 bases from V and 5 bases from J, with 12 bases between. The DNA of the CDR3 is TGTGCCAGCAGCCCAGGGGAAAATACCGGGGAGCTGTTTTTT. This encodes CASSPGENTGELFF.

The DNA for the CDR3 is TGTGCCAGCCTTGCCGGGACTAGCGGATACAATGAGCAGTTCTTC. This sequence encodes CASLAGTSGYNEQFF. This rearrangement joins TRBV2 to TRBJ2-1; TRBD2 aligns across 11 bases. The trim removed 8 bases at V and 4 bases at J, leaving 7 bases unmatched. CDR3 length equals 15 residues. The germline V gene encodes CDR1 SNHLY and CDR2 FYNNEI.

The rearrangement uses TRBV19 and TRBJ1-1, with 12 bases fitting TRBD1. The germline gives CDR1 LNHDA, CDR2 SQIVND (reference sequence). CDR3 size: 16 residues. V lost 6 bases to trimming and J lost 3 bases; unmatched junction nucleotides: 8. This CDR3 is CASRDRDRGHDTEAFF. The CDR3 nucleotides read TGTGCCAGTAGGGACCGGGACAGGGGGCACGACACTGAAGCTTTCTTT.

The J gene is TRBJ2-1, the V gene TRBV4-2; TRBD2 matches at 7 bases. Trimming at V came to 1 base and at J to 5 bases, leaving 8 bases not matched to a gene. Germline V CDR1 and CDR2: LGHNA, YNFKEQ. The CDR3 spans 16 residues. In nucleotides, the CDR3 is TGTGCCAGCAGCCAAGTATATGGGGGAGGGCACAATGAGCAGTTCTTC. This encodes CASSQVYGGGHNEQFF.

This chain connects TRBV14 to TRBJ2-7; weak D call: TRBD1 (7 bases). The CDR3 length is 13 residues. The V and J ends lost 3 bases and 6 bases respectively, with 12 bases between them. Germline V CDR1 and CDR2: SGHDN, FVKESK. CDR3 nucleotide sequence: TGTGCCAGCAGCCACCGACAGGGAGGCGAGCAGTACTTC. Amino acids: CASSHRQGGEQYF.

The CDR3 sequence is CASSARGSGANVLTF. DNA for the CDR3: TGTGCCAGCAGCGCCAGGGGGTCTGGGGCCAACGTCCTGACTTTC. V and J are TRBV9 and TRBJ2-6; 7 nucleotides line up with TRBD1. This CDR3 is built from 15 residues. In germline, CDR1 is SGDLS, CDR2 YYNGEE. The V and J ends lost 3 bases and 1 base, in that order; junction bases with no gene match: 1.

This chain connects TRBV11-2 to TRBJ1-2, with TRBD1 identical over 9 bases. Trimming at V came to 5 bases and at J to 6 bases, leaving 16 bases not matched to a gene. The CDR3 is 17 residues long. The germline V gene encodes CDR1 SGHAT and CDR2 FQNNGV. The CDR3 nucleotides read TGTGCCAGCAGCATGAAGGATGGAGTGGACAGGGGAGATGGCTACACCTTC. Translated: CASSMKDGVDRGDGYTF.

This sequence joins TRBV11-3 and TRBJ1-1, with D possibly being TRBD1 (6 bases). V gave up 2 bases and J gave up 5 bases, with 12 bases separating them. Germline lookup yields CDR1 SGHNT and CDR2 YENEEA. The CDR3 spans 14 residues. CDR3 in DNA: TGTGCCAGCAGCTTACAAACAGGGAGTACTGAAGCTTTCTTT. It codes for CASSLQTGSTEAFF. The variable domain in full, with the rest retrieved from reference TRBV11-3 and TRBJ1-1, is EAGVVQSPRYKIIEKKQPVAFWCNPISGHNTLYWYLQNLGQGPELLIRYENEEAVDDSQLPKDRFSAERLKGVDSTLKIQPAELGDSAVYLCASSLQTGSTEAFFGQGTRLTVV.

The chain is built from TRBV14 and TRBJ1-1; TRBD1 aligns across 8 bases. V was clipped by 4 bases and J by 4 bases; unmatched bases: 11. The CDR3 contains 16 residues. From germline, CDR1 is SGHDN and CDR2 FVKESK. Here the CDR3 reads CASSLRTGMGGTEAFF. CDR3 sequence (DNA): TGTGCCAGCAGCCTACGGACAGGGATGGGTGGCACTGAAGCTTTCTTT.

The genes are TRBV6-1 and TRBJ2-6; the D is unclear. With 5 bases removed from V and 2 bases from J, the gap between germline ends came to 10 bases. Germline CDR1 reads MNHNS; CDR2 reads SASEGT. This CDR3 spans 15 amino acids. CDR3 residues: CASSLELTGANVLTF. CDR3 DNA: TGTGCCAGCAGTCTAGAACTTACTGGGGCCAACGTCCTGACTTTC.

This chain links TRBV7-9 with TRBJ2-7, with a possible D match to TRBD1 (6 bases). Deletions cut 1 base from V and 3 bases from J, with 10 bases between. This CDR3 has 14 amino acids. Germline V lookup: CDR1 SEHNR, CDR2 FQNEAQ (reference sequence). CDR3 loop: CASSLERRGYEQYF. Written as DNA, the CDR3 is TGTGCCAGCAGCTTAGAGCGCAGGGGCTACGAGCAGTACTTC.

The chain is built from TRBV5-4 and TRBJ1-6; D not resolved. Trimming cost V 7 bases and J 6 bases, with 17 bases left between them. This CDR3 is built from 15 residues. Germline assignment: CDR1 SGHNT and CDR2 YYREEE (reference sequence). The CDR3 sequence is CASLGPTYANSPLHF. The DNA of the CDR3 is TGTGCCAGCCTGGGCCCCACTTACGCTAATTCACCCCTCCACTTT.

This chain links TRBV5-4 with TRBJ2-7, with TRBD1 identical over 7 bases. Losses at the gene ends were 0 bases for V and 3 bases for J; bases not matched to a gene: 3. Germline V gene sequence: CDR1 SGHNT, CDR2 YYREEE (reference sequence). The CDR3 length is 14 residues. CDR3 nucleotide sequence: TGTGCCAGCAGCTTGGGAGGGGGCAACTACGAGCAGTACTTC. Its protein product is CASSLGGGNYEQYF.

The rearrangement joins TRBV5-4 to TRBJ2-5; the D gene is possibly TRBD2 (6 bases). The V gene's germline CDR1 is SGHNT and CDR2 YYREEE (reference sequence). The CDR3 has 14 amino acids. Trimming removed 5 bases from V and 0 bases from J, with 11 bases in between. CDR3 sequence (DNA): TGTGCCAGCAGTTACGGGGACTACCAAGAGACCCAGTACTTC. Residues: CASSYGDYQETQYF.

The CDR3 region has the DNA TGTGCCAGCAGGAAGGGGGACAGGGGAGTCACAGATACGCAGTATTTT. Encoded protein: CASRKGDRGVTDTQYF. The chain couples TRBV27 to TRBJ2-3, with 10 positions matching TRBD1. The J segment lost 2 bases and the V segment lost 6 bases, leaving 8 bases of the junction unmatched. CDR3 length equals 16 residues. CDR1 MNHEY and CDR2 SMNVEV come from the germline V gene (reference sequence).

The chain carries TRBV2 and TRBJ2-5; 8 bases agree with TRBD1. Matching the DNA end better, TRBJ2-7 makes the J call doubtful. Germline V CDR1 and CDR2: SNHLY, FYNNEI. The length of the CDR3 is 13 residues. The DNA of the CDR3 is TGTGCCAGCAGTCGCGACAGGGGCTACGAGCAGTACTTC. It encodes CASSRDRGYEQYF.

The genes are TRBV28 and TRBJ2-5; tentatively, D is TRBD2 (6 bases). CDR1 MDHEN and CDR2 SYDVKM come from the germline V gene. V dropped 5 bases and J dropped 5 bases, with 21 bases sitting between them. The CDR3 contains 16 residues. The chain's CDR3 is CASSPGRGVPRETQYF. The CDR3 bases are TGTGCCAGCAGTCCCGGGAGAGGGGTGCCGCGGGAGACCCAGTACTTC.

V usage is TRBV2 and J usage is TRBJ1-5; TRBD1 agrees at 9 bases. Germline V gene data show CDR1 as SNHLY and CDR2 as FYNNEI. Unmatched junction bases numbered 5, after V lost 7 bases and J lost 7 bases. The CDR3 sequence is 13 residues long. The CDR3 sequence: CASTGQGRQPQHF. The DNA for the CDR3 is TGTGCCAGCACCGGACAGGGGAGACAGCCCCAGCATTTT.

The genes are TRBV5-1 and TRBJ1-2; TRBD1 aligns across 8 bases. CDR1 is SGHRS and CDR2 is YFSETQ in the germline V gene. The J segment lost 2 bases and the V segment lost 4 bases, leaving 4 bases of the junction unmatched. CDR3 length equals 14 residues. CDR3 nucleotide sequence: TGCGCCAGCAGCGGACAGGGCCTGAACTATGGCTACACCTTC. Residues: CASSGQGLNYGYTF.

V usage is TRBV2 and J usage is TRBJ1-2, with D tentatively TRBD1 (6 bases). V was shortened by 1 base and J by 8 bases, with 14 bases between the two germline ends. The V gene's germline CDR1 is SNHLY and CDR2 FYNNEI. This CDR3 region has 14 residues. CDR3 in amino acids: CASSEDLPGDGYTF. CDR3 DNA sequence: TGTGCCAGCAGTGAAGATCTTCCAGGGGACGGCTACACCTTC.

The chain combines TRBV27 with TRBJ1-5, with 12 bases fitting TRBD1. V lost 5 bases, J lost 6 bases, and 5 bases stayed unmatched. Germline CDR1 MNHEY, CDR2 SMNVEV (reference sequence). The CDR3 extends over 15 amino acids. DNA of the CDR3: TGTGCCAGCAGTCTGGGGACAGGGGGCGGTCAGCCCCAGCATTTT. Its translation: CASSLGTGGGQPQHF.

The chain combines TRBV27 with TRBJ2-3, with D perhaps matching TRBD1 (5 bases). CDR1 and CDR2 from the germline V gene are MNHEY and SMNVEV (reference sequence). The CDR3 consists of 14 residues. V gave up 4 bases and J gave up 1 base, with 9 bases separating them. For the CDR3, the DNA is TGTGCCAGCAGTTCCCTAGGGGGCACAGATACGCAGTATTTT. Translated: CASSSLGGTDTQYF.

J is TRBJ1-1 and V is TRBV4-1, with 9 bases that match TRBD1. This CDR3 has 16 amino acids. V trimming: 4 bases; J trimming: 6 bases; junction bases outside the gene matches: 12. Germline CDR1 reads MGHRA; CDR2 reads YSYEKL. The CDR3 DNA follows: TGCGCCAGCAGCCCCCCTTTTACTCGGACAGGGGCTGAAGCTTTCTTT. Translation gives CASSPPFTRTGAEAFF.

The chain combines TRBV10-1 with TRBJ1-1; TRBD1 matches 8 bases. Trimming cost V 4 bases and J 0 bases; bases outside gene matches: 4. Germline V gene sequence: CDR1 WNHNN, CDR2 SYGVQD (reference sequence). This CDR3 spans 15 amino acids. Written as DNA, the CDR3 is TGCGCCAGCAGTGGTGGACAGGGCTTGAACACTGAAGCTTTCTTT. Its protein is CASSGGQGLNTEAFF.

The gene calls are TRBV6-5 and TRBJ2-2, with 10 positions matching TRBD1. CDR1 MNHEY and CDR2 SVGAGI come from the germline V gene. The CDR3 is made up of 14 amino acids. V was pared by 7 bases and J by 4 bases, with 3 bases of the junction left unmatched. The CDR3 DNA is TGTGCCAGCACCCGGACAGGGGGCACCGGGGAGCTGTTTTTT. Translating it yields CASTRTGGTGELFF.

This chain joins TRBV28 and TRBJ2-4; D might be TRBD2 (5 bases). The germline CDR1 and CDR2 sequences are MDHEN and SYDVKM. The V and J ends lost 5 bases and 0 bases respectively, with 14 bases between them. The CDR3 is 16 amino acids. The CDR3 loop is CASSLDLRIAKNIQYF. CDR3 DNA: TGTGCCAGCAGTCTGGACTTAAGAATAGCCAAAAACATTCAGTACTTC.

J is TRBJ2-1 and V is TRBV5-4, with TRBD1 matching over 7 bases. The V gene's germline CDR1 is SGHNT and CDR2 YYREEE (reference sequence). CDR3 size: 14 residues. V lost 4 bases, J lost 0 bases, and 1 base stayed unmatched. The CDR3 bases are TGTGCCAGCAGCCGGGACAGCTCCTACAATGAGCAGTTCTTC. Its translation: CASSRDSSYNEQFF.

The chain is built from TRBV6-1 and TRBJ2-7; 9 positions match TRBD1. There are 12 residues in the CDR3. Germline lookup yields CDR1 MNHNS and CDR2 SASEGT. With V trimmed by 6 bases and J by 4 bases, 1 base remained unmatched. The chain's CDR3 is CASRGQGYEQYF. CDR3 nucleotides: TGTGCCAGCAGGGGACAGGGTTACGAGCAGTACTTC.